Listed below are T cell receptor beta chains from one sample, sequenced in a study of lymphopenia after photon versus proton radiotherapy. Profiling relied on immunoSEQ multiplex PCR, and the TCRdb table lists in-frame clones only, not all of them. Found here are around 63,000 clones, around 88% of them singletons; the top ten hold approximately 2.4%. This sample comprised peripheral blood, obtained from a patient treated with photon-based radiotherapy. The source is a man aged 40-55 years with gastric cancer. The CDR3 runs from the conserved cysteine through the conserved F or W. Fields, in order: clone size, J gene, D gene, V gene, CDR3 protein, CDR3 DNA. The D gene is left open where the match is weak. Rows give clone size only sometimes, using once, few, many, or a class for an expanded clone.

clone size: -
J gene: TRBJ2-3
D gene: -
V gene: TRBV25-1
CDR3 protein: CASSDRKNLGTDTQYF
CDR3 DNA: TGTGCCAGCAGTGACAGGAAAAACCTTGGGACAGATACGCAGTATTTT

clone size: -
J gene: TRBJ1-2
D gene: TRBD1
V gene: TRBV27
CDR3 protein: CASSGDRASFYGYTF
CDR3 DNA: TGTGCCAGCAGCGGTGACAGGGCCTCATTCTATGGCTACACCTTC

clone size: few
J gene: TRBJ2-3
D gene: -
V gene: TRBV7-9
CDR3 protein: CASSPTWAGRTTDTQYF
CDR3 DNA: TGTGCCAGCAGCCCGACGTGGGCAGGGCGGACCACAGATACGCAGTATTTT

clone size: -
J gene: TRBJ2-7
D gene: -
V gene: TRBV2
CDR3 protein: CASRDLVDSPYEQYF
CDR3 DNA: TGTGCCAGCAGGGATCTGGTAGACTCCCCTTACGAGCAGTACTTC

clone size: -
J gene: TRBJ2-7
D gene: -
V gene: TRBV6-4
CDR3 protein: CASKGEGRTTYEQYF
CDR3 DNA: TGTGCCAGCAAAGGGGAAGGACGTACGACCTACGAGCAGTACTTC

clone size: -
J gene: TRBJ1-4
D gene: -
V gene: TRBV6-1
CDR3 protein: CASSELDFNEKLFF
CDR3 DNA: TGTGCCAGCAGTGAATTGGATTTTAATGAAAAACTGTTTTTT

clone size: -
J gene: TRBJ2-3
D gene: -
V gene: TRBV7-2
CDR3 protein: CASSFNGGPSTDTQYF
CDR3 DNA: TGTGCCAGCAGCTTTAACGGGGGGCCTAGCACAGATACGCAGTATTTT

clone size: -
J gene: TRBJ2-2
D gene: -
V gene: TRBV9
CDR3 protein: CASSGPRGATGELFF
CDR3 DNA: TGTGCCAGCAGCGGGCCCCGTGGGGCCACCGGGGAGCTGTTTTTT

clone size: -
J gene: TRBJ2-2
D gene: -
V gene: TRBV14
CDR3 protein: CASSLGLPGELFF
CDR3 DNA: TGTGCCAGCAGCCTCGGGCTACCCGGGGAGCTGTTTTTT

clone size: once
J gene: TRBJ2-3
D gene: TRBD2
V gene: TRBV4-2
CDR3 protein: CASSQEGLAGRDTQYF
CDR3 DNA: TGTGCCAGCAGCCAAGAAGGACTAGCGGGGAGGGATACGCAGTATTTT

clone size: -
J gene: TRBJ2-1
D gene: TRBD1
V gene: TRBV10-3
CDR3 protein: CAISGSVDRDNEQFF
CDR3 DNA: TGTGCCATCAGTGGCAGCGTTGACAGGGACAATGAGCAGTTCTTC

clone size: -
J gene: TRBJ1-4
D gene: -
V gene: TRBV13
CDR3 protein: CASSGKSYEKLFF
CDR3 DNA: TGTGCCAGCTCCGGCAAGTCTTATGAAAAACTGTTTTTT

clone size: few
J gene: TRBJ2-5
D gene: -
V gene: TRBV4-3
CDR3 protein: CASSQDRSQETQYF
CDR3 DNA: TGCGCCAGCAGCCAAGATCGCAGCCAAGAGACCCAGTACTTC

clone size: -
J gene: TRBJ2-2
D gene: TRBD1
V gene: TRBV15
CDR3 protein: CATLDRESTGELFF
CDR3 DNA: TGTGCCACCTTAGACAGGGAAAGCACCGGGGAGCTGTTTTTT

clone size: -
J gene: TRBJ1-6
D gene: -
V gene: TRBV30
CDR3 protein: CAWEIRGRLGKNSPLHF
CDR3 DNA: TGTGCCTGGGAAATTCGGGGCAGGTTGGGGAAGAATTCACCCCTCCACTTT

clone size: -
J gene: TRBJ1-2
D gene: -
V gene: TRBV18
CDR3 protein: CASSQIQDGSYTF
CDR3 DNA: TGTGCCAGCTCACAAATACAGGACGGGAGCTACACCTTC

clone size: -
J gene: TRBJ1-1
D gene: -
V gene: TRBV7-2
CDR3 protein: CVSSLYAQGTEAFF
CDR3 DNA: TGTGTCAGCAGCTTATATGCCCAGGGGACTGAAGCTTTCTTT

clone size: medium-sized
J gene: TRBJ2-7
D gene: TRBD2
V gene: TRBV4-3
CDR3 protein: CASSQDREGWSYEQYF
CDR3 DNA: TGCGCCAGCAGCCAAGATAGGGAGGGGTGGTCCTACGAGCAGTACTTC

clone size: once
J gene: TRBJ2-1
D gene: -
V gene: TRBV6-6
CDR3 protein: CATSTGRRISYNEQFF
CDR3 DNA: TGTGCCACTTCGACGGGGAGAAGGATCTCCTACAATGAGCAGTTCTTC

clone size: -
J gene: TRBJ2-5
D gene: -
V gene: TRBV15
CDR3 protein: CATSRDAGSETQYF
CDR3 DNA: TGTGCCACCAGCAGAGACGCGGGGAGTGAGACCCAGTACTTC

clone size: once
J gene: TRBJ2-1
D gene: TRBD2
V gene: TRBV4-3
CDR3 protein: CASSQDHGAGSYNEQFF
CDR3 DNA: TGCGCCAGCAGCCAAGATCACGGAGCGGGGTCCTACAATGAGCAGTTCTTC

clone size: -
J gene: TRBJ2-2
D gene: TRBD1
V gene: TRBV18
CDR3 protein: CASSDRDPRAGELFF
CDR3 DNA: TGTGCCAGCTCCGACAGGGATCCCAGGGCCGGGGAGCTGTTTTTT

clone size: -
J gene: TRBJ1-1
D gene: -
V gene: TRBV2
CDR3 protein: CASSERLNTEAFF
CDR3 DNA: TGTGCCAGCAGTGAAAGGTTGAACACTGAAGCTTTCTTT

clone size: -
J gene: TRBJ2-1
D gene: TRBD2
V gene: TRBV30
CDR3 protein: CAWSISSGDEQFF
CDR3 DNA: TGTGCCTGGAGTATCTCTAGCGGGGATGAGCAGTTCTTC

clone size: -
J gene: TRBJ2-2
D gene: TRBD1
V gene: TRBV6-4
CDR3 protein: CASSPGQGPLELFF
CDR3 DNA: TGTGCCAGCAGCCCGGGACAGGGCCCCCTGGAGCTGTTTTTT

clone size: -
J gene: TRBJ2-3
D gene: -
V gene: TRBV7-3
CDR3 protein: CASSLGPRDTQYF
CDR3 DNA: TGTGCCAGCAGCTTGGGACCCAGAGATACGCAGTATTTT

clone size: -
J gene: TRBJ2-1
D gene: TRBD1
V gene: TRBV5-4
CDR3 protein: CASSLDRGRHNEQFF
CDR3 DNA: TGTGCCAGCAGCCTGGACAGGGGGCGCCACAATGAGCAGTTCTTC

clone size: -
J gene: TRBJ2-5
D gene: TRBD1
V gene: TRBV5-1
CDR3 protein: CASSLTGVVQETQYF
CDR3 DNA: TGCGCCAGCAGCTTGACAGGGGTTGTACAAGAGACCCAGTACTTC

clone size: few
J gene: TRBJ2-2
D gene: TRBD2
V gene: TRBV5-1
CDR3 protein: CASSLGPSGNTGELFF
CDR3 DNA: TGCGCCAGCAGCTTGGGGCCTAGCGGAAACACCGGGGAGCTGTTTTTT

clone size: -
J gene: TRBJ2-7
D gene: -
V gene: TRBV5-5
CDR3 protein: CASSLVTGFSYEQYF
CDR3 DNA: TGTGCCAGCAGCTTGGTGACAGGTTTCTCCTACGAGCAGTACTTC

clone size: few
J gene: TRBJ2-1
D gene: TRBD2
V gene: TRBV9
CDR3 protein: CASSPRTSGGAANEQFF
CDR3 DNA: TGTGCCAGCAGCCCCCGGACTAGCGGGGGGGCTGCCAATGAGCAGTTCTTC

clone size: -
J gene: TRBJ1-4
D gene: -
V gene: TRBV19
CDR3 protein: CASSMGFREGRRREKLFF
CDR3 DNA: TGTGCCAGTAGTATGGGTTTCAGGGAAGGTCGTCGTCGGGAAAAACTGTTTTTT

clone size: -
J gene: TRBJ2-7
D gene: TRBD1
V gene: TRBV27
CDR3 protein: CASSFGQGPSYEQYF
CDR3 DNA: TGTGCCAGCAGTTTTGGACAGGGCCCCTCCTACGAGCAGTACTTC

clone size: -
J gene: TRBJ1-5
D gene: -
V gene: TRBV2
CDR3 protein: CASSVGNQPQHF
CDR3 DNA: TGTGCCAGCAGTGTGGGAAATCAGCCCCAGCATTTT

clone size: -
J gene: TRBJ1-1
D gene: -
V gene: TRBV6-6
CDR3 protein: CASSPRGKNTEAFF
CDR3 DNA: TGTGCCAGCAGTCCAAGGGGGAAGAACACTGAAGCTTTCTTT

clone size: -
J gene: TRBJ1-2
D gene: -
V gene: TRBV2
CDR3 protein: CASSPTWGVDGYTF
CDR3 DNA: TGTGCCAGCAGCCCCACATGGGGTGTCGATGGCTACACCTTC

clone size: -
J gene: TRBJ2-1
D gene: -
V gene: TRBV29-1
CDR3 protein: CSAAYNEQFF
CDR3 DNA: TGCAGCGCTGCGTACAATGAGCAGTTCTTC

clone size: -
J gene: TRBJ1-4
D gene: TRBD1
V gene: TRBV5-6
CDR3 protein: CASSWDRSTNEKLFF
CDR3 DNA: TGTGCCAGCAGTTGGGACAGATCAACTAATGAAAAACTGTTTTTT

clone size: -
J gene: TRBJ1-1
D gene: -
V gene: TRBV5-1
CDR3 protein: CASSLEPRGVNTEAFF
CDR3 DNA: TGCGCCAGCAGCTTGGAACCAAGGGGGGTGAACACTGAAGCTTTCTTT

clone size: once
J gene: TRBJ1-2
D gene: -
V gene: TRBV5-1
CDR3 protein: CASSLGTVYGYTF
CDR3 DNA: TGCGCCAGCAGCCTTGGTACGGTGTATGGCTACACCTTC

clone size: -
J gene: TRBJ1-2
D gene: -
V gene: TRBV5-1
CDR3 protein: CASSGRTAMDYGYTF
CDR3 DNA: TGCGCCAGCAGCGGCAGGACAGCCATGGACTATGGCTACACCTTC

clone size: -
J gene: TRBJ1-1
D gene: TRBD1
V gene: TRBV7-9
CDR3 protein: CASSLGGTGRNTEAFF
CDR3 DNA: TGTGCCAGCAGCTTAGGCGGGACAGGAAGAAACACTGAAGCTTTCTTT

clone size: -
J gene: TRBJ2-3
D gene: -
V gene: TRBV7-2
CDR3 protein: CASSTHTDTQYF
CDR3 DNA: TGTGCCAGCAGCACCCACACAGATACGCAGTATTTT

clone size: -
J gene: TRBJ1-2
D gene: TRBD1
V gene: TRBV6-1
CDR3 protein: CASQGGYYGYTF
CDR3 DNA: TGTGCCAGCCAAGGGGGCTACTATGGCTACACCTTC

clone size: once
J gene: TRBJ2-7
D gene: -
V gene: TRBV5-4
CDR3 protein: CASSRAGPNEQYF
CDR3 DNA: TGTGCCAGCAGCCGAGCAGGGCCCAACGAGCAGTACTTC

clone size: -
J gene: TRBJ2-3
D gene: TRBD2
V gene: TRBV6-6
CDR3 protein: CASSWRPSGGTDTQYF
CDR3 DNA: TGTGCCAGCAGTTGGCGCCCTAGCGGGGGCACAGATACGCAGTATTTT

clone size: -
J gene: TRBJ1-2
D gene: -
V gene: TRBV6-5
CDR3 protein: CASSSVTDGYTF
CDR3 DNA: TGTGCCAGCAGTTCCGTGACGGATGGCTACACCTTC

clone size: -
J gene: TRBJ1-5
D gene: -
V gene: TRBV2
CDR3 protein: CASSDRGSGSNQPQHF
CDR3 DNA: TGTGCCAGCAGTGATAGGGGGAGTGGTAGCAATCAGCCCCAGCATTTT

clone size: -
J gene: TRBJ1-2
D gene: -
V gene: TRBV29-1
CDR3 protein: CSVGHRQAYGYTF
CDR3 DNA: TGCAGCGTTGGACACCGACAGGCTTATGGCTACACCTTC

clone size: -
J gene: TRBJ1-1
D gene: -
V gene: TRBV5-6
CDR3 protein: CASNLGTEAFF
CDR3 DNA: TGTGCCAGCAACCTGGGCACTGAAGCTTTCTTT

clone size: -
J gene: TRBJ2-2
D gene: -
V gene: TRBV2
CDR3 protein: CASSETVLLGGELFF
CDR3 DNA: TGTGCCAGCAGTGAAACGGTGCTTTTGGGGGGGGAGCTGTTTTTT

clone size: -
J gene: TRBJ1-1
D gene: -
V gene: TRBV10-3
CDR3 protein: CAIRVDRTNTEAFF
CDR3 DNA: TGTGCCATCAGGGTGGACAGAACGAACACTGAAGCTTTCTTT

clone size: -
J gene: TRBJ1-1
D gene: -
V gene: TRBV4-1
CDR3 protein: CASSQERVRTGLGTEAFF
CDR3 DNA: TGCGCCAGCAGCCAAGAAAGGGTTCGGACGGGGTTGGGCACTGAAGCTTTCTTT

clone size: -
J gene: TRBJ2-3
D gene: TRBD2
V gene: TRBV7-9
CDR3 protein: CASSLGGLATDTQYF
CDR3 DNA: TGTGCCAGCAGCTTAGGGGGACTAGCGACAGATACGCAGTATTTT